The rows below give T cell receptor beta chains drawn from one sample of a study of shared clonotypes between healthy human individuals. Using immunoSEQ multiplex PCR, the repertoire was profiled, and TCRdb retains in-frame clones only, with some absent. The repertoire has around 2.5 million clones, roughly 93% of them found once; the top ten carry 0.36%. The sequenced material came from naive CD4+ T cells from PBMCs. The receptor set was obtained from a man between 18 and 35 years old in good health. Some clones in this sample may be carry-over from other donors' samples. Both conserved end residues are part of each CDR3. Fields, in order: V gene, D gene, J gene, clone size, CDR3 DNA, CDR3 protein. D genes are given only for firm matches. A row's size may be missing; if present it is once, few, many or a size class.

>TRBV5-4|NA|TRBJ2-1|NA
TGTGCCACCCAGCGTAAAGAGGTTGAGCAGTTCTTC
CATQRKEVEQFF
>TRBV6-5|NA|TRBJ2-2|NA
TGTGCCAGCAGTTACGGGCAGGGGTTGGGGACCGGGGAGCTGTTTTTT
CASSYGQGLGTGELFF
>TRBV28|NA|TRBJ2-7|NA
TGTGCCAGCAGTTCCCCCGTCCGCCCCTACGAGCAGTACTTC
CASSSPVRPYEQYF
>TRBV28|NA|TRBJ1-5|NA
TGTGCCACCCACCAGAAGATACAAAGAGTATCAGCCCCCCAGCATTTT
CATHQKIQRVSAPQHF
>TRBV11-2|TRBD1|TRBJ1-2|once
TGTGCCAGCAGCTTAGAAGGACAGGGGCTAAACTATGGCTACACCTTC
CASSLEGQGLNYGYTF
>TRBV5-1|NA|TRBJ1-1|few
TGCGCCAGCAGCCTGGGACACATGAACACTGAAGCTTTCTTT
CASSLGHMNTEAFF
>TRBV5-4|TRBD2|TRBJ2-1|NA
TGTGCCAGCAGCTTTGGAGGGACTAGCCGCAATGAGCAGTTCTTC
CASSFGGTSRNEQFF
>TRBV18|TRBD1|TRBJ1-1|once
TGTGCCAGCTCCTCACAGGGGGCAGACACTGAAGCTTTCTTT
CASSSQGADTEAFF
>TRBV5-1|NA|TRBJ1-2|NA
TGCGCCAGCAGCTTGGGGTTGACGGAGGCCCTGCTAGGCTACACCTTC
CASSLGLTEALLGYTF
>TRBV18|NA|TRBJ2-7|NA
TGTGCCAGCTCACCCGTAGCTACCGAGCAGTACTTC
CASSPVATEQYF
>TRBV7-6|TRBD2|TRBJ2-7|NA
TGTGCCAGCAGCCCCCAAGCGGGAGATCACGAGCAGTACTTC
CASSPQAGDHEQYF
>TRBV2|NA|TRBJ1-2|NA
TGTGCCAGCAGTGAAGTTTGGGACGTTAACTATGGCTACACCTTC
CASSEVWDVNYGYTF
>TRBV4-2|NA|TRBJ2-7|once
TGTGCCAGCAGCCAAGGACAGAACTACCTCTCCTACGAGCAGTACTTC
CASSQGQNYLSYEQYF
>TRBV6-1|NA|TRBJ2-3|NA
TGTGCCACCTGGACAGTCAGCACAGATACGCAGTATTTT
CATWTVSTDTQYF
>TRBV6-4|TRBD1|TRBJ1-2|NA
TGTGCCAGCAGCGCGACCCCAGGGGGAGGATATGGCTACACCTTC
CASSATPGGGYGYTF
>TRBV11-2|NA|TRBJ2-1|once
TGTGCCAGCAGCCCCGGAGGGACATCGGGGGGTGAGCAGTTCTTC
CASSPGGTSGGEQFF
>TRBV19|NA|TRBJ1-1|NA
TGTGCCTCAAAACAGGGTTCGGGGGTGATCACTGAAGCTTTCTTT
CASKQGSGVITEAFF
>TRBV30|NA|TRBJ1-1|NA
TGTGCCTCTACAGGGAGTCGGGTCAACACTGAAGCTTTCTTT
CASTGSRVNTEAFF
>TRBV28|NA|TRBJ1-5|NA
TGTGCCAGCAGCCTCGACGGACCCCAGCATTTT
CASSLDGPQHF
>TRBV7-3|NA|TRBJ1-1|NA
NA
CASSNSGRAEAFF
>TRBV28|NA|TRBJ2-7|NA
TGTGCCAGCAGAGCCCGGCCTAAGGGGTACGAGCAGTACTTC
CASRARPKGYEQYF
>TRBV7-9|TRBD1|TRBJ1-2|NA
TGTGCCAGCAGGACCGGGACAGGGAGCGGCTACACCTTC
CASRTGTGSGYTF
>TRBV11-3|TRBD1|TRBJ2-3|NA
TGTGCCAGCAGCTTAAGGACAGGGTTAGATACGCAGTATTTT
CASSLRTGLDTQYF
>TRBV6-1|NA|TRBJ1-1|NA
TGTGCCAGCAGCAGGGGACACACTGAAGCTTTCTTT
CASSRGHTEAFF
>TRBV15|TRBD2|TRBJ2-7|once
TGTGCCACCAGCAGAGAGATGGGAGGGAGTAAGCAGTACTTC
CATSREMGGSKQYF
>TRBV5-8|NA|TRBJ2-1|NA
TGTGCCAGCAGCTTGGTACTCGGGAACTTACACAATGAGCAGTTCTTC
CASSLVLGNLHNEQFF
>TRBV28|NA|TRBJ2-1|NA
TGTGCCAGCAGTCCCCACGCGGTAAAATTGAATGAGCAGTTCTTC
CASSPHAVKLNEQFF
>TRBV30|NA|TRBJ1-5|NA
TGTGCCTGGAGTGTCGGGGTAGGGGCGGGTCAGCCCCAGCATTTT
CAWSVGVGAGQPQHF
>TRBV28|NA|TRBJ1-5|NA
TGTGCCAGCTTAACCCTGGGTGATCAGCCCCAGCATTTT
CASLTLGDQPQHF
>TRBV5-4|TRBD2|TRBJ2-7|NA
TGTGCCAGCAGACCCGGGACTAGCGGGACCTACGAGCAGTACTTC
CASRPGTSGTYEQYF
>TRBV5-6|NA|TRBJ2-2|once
TGTGCCAGCAGCTTCCAGCGGGCTAACACCGGGGAGCTGTTTTTT
CASSFQRANTGELFF
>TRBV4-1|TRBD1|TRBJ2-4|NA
TGCGCCAGCAGCCAGATTGGGACAGGGGTAGGCAAAAACATTCAGTACTTC
CASSQIGTGVGKNIQYF